Given below is one T cell receptor beta chain in context. What antigen it recognizes has not been identified. Base qualities are missing; no much larger clone stands one base away. Each collaborating institution followed its own protocols to collect whole blood in K2EDTA tubes. Collaborator samples were shipped for TCRbeta analysis as frozen whole blood, isolated PBMCs, or DNA extracted from either sample type. This entry is derived from a study of blood T cell repertoires in COVID-19 (dated by TCRdb to the early 2020s). With respect to the entire study: Samples covering the acute and convalescent phases of COVID-19 were provided by collaborators in the United States, Italy and Spain. The prospective study material was composed of cDNA or gDNA derived from T cells, B-cell-depleted T cells, or PBMCs. Subjects who had been exposed to COVID-19, were actively infected with it, or had recovered from it provided the deeply sampled blood TCRbeta repertoires that made up the dataset. A freely available public database, intended as a resource for researchers studying the immune response to SARS-CoV-2, is where the repertoires were released. The samples were drawn from the first 160 participants of the ongoing ImmuneRACE study and from over a thousand subjects provided by 6 global collaborators. Sample metadata almost always included a de-identified subject ID, COVID-19 status, age in years and sex. Where HLA class I and class II types were available, the types were taken from metadata supplied by the sample provider, not from assay-based typing. The paper's findings and limits, for the study overall: The quantity of clinical and demographic metadata differed by source and by participant and was supplied without curation.

TCRbeta CDR3 regions were amplified from genomic DNA by means of the immunoSEQ Assay, a bias-controlled multiplex PCR. From the authors' description of their analysis: The number of nucleated cells in each sample was estimated from the amplification of reference gene primers within the assay. To quantify the absolute abundance of each unique TCRbeta CDR3 rearrangement, sequence reads were collapsed and filtered. For each sample, productive Simpson clonality was calculated by taking the square root of Simpson's diversity index across productive rearrangements. This immuneACCESS table, as held by TCRdb, lists in-frame sequences with V and J called but not all clones. Of the missing ones, under half trace to an unresolved V gene in checked studies; the others have no known cause. V, J and clone size are those of that table, while D and trimming were read from the DNA. Within this sample are about 46,000 clones, with 75% to 90% of them counted one time only. The ten largest clones capture approximately 14% of the sample.

V is trimmed back by 5 bases and J by 3 bases, and the junction contains 5 bases that no gene match accounts for. The germline V gene encodes CDR1 MNHEY and CDR2 SVGAGI. The CDR3 sequence holds 14 residues, the cysteine and phenylalanine included. Left in the record is the CDR3 DNA by itself, 42 bases read in frame from the first base. The sequenced material came from peripheral blood. The receptor was derived from a human donor in a cohort sampled during active COVID-19. The donor label of this sample is uncertain. Here the chain combines TRBV6-5 and TRBJ2-7; the junction holds 9 bases that match TRBD1. The CDR3 has the sequence CASSLTGQGYEQYF. The DNA reads as follows: TGTGCCAGCAGTCTCACGGGACAGGGCTACGAGCAGTACTTC.